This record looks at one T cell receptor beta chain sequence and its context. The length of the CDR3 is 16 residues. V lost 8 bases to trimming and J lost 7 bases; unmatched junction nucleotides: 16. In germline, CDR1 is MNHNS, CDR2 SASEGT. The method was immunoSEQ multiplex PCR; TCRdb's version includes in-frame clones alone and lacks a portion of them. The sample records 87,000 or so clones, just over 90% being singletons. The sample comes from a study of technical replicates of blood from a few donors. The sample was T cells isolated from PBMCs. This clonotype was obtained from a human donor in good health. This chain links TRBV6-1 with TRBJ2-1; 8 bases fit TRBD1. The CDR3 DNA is TGTGCCAGCTGTGTCAGGCTCGGACAGGGTAGGAATGAGCAGTTCTTC. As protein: CASCVRLGQGRNEQFF.